The 30 T cell receptor beta chains presented below share a single source sample, sequenced in a study of Graves' ophthalmopathy and Graves' hyperthyroidism. Amplification of the TCR beta CDR3 regions used RNA transcripts (as template). The workflow started with a first-round RT-PCR run with HTBI primers and then moved on to a second-round multiplex PCR. MiXCR was run by TCRdb on the multiplex PCR reads, yielding one entry per CDR3 protein. Here the sample spans approximately 330,000 distinct CDR3 sequences, roughly 15% being singletons. The specimen was peripheral blood. These receptor sequences come from an adult man with Graves' ophthalmopathy.

At least ten counts were recorded for this clonotype. The rearrangement joins TRBV20-1 to TRBJ1-5, with D possibly being TRBD1 (6 bases). CDR1 is DFQATT and CDR2 is SNEGSKA in the germline V gene (reference sequence). The CDR3 is 15 residues long. V shed 6 bases and J shed 1 base, with 16 bases lying between them. CDR3 sequence (DNA): TGCAGTGCACCTAGGACAGAACTAAGCAATCAGCCCCAGCATTTT. Protein sequence: CSAPRTELSNQPQHF.

The rearrangement links TRBV5-1 to TRBJ2-5; no clear D gene. The germline V and J ends were trimmed by 6 bases and 5 bases, with 8 bases remaining between them. CDR3 length: 11 residues. Germline V gives CDR1 SGHRS, CDR2 YFSETQ. DNA for the CDR3: TGCGCCAGCACTACTGCGGAGACCCAGTACTTC. This gives the protein CASTTAETQYF.

This clonotype was counted many times. The rearrangement links TRBV7-3 to TRBJ2-7; perhaps TRBD2 as D (5 bases). CDR1 and CDR2 (germline): SGHTA, FQGTGA. The CDR3 loop spans 13 amino acids. V was cut by 4 bases and J by 6 bases, with 13 bases left in between. The CDR3 nucleotides are TGTGCCAGCAGCTCCACCGCGGGCGGCGAGCAGTACTTC. This encodes CASSSTAGGEQYF.

This clonotype occurred a few times. A much larger clone is a single base away; this may be a read error. V gene TRBV20-1 combines with J gene TRBJ2-7; D gene unclear. Germline V gene sequence: CDR1 DFQATT, CDR2 SNEGSKA (reference sequence). The CDR3 is 15 amino acids. The CDR3 loop reads CTARDPSSVGYEQYF. The CDR3 DNA follows: TGCACTGCTAGAGATCCGTCCTCCGTTGGATACGAGCAGTACTTC.

This clonotype was recorded at least ten times. The gene calls are TRBV15 and TRBJ2-5, with D possibly being TRBD1 (6 bases). The CDR3 loop spans 16 amino acids. Germline loops: CDR1 LNHNV, CDR2 YYDKDF (reference sequence). Trimming took off 0 bases at V and 2 bases at J, with 13 bases between the two ends. The CDR3 region is CATSRDLGHQQETQYF. CDR3 DNA sequence: TGTGCCACCAGCAGAGATCTGGGACACCAACAAGAGACCCAGTACTTC.

This clonotype was seen repeatedly, ten times or more. The chain combines TRBV28 with TRBJ2-4; D is ambiguous. The CDR3 totals 16 residues. Germline lookup yields CDR1 MDHEN and CDR2 SYDVKM. Trimming removed 3 bases from V and 1 base from J, with 13 bases in between. CDR3 in amino acids: CASSFQTIRAKNIQYF. DNA for the CDR3: TGTGCCAGCAGTTTTCAGACAATTAGGGCCAAAAACATTCAGTACTTC.

The sample holds many counts of this clonotype. The chain recombines TRBV29-1 with TRBJ2-7; TRBD1 matches 7 bases. The CDR3 has 11 residues. V was pared by 6 bases and J by 5 bases, with 4 bases of the junction left unmatched. CDR1 is SQVTM and CDR2 is ANQGSEA in the germline V gene. The DNA for the CDR3 is TGCAGCGTCAGACAGGGTCACGAGCAGTACTTC. This sequence encodes CSVRQGHEQYF.

This clonotype was detected ten times or more. The rearrangement uses TRBV28 and TRBJ1-5, with D possibly TRBD1 on 6 matching bases. The CDR3 runs 15 residues. V lost 8 bases and J 0 bases, leaving 14 bases between the germline ends. Germline V gene lookup returns CDR1 MDHEN and CDR2 SYDVKM. CDR3 coding DNA: TGTGCCAGCCGCTGGGGACACTATAGCAATCAGCCCCAGCATTTT. Its protein product is CASRWGHYSNQPQHF.

Remarks on this clonotype: This may be a read error: a much more frequent sequence differs by one nucleotide. The V call is TRBV19, the J call TRBJ2-6; 9 bases map to TRBD1. CDR3 length: 19 residues. Germline V gene data show CDR1 as LNHDA and CDR2 as SQIVND (reference sequence). The CDR3 protein is CASSIPDRGNIAGANFLTF. The DNA of the CDR3 is TGTGCCAGTAGTATCCCCGACAGGGGGAATATAGCTGGGGCCAACTTCCTGACTTTC.

At least ten counts were recorded for this clonotype. V is TRBV19 and J is TRBJ1-5, with D perhaps matching TRBD1 (6 bases). With 7 bases removed from V and 0 bases from J, the gap between germline ends came to 13 bases. CDR3 length: 15 residues. Germline-derived CDR1 and CDR2 are LNHDA and SQIVND (reference sequence). This CDR3 is CASKGEGYSNQPQHF. Written as DNA, the CDR3 is TGTGCCAGTAAGGGGGAGGGCTATAGCAATCAGCCCCAGCATTTT.

At least ten counts were recorded for this clonotype. V is TRBV29-1 and J is TRBJ2-5; 8 bases map to TRBD2. Germline CDR1 reads SQVTM; CDR2 reads ANQGSEA. CDR3 length: 14 residues. With V trimmed by 5 bases and J by 2 bases, 7 bases remained unmatched. CDR3 in DNA: TGCAGCGTTTACGGACTAGCTTTTCAAGAGACCCAGTACTTC. It encodes CSVYGLAFQETQYF.

This clonotype was detected many times. The rearrangement links TRBV5-1 to TRBJ2-2, with 7 bases lining up with TRBD1. From germline, CDR1 is SGHRS and CDR2 YFSETQ. This CDR3 is built from 15 residues. Trimming cost V 4 bases and J 2 bases; bases outside gene matches: 5. DNA of the CDR3: TGCGCCAGCAGCCTAAGGGACAGAAACACCGGGGAGCTGTTTTTT. The encoded protein is CASSLRDRNTGELFF. The variable domain in full, with the rest retrieved from reference TRBV5-1 and TRBJ2-2, is KAGVTQTPRYLIKTRGQQVTLSCSPISGHRSVSWYQQTPGQGLQFLFEYFSETQRNKGNFPGRFSGRQFSNSRSEMNVSTLELGDSALYLCASSLRDRNTGELFFGEGSRLTVL.

The table lists this clonotype with many counts. This chain joins TRBV3-1 and TRBJ1-1; D is undetermined. Germline V lookup: CDR1 LGHDT, CDR2 YNNKEL (reference sequence). Deletions cut 0 bases from V and 3 bases from J, with 8 bases between. CDR3 length: 14 residues. The CDR3 protein is CASSQEDGDTEAFF. CDR3 bases: TGTGCCAGCAGCCAAGAAGACGGGGACACTGAAGCTTTCTTT.

This clonotype was observed at least ten times. The rearrangement links TRBV6-1 to TRBJ2-7; TRBD1 is a possible D gene (6 bases). V lost 4 bases to trimming and J lost 0 bases, with 16 bases between them. This CDR3 contains 16 residues. CDR1 is MNHNS and CDR2 is SASEGT in the germline V gene. Written as DNA, the CDR3 is TGTGCCAGCAGTGGCCGACAGGAGCCAAACTCCTACGAGCAGTACTTC. This sequence encodes CASSGRQEPNSYEQYF.

V is TRBV28 and J is TRBJ2-7, with TRBD2 matching 13 bases. Germline lookup yields CDR1 MDHEN and CDR2 SYDVKM. This CDR3 has 14 residues. V lost 6 bases, J lost 3 bases, and 2 bases stayed unmatched. In DNA, the CDR3 is TGTGCCAGCAGAGGGACTAGCGGGATCTACGAGCAGTACTTC. Its protein product is CASRGTSGIYEQYF.

This clonotype was seen many times. V usage is TRBV12-3 or TRBV12-4 and J usage is TRBJ1-6; maybe TRBD1 (5 bases). V lost 3 bases to trimming and J lost 10 bases, with 10 bases between them. The CDR3 is 13 residues long. CDR3 nucleotide sequence: TGTGCCAGCAGTTTGCGGGGGTTCTCACCCCTCCACTTT. This translates into CASSLRGFSPLHF.

The V gene is TRBV29-1, the J gene TRBJ2-5, with D perhaps TRBD1 (6 bases). Germline V lookup: CDR1 SQVTM, CDR2 ANQGSEA. CDR3 length: 13 amino acids. Trimming stripped 4 bases from V and 2 bases from J, with 11 bases between. CDR3 sequence (DNA): TGCAGCGTTGGACAGGTTTATCAAGAGACCCAGTACTTC. This encodes CSVGQVYQETQYF.

In regard to this clonotype: One base away lies a much larger clone, so this may be a sequencing read error. The V and J genes are TRBV11-2 and TRBJ2-7, with D unresolved. Trimming left V 0 bases short and J 2 bases short, with 8 bases between. Germline CDR1 SGHAT, CDR2 FQNNGV. This CDR3 spans 14 amino acids. As DNA, the CDR3 is TGTGCCAGCAGCTTAGATGGGGAAACCTACGAGCAGTACTTC. It is translated as CASSLDGETYEQYF.

This clonotype was recorded at least ten times. The V call is TRBV12-3 or TRBV12-4, the J call TRBJ2-4; the D is unclear. The CDR3 has 14 amino acids. Trimming left V 5 bases short and J 2 bases short, with 10 bases between. CDR3 nucleotide sequence: TGTGCCAGCAGTATCTCTGGGCCCAAAAACATTCAGTACTTC. This codes for CASSISGPKNIQYF.

Ten or more counts support this clonotype. CDR3 region: CASSRGLTYEQYF. The CDR3 region has the DNA TGCGCCAGCAGCCGGGGCCTTACCTACGAGCAGTACTTC. The rearrangement uses TRBV5-1 and TRBJ2-7, with D perhaps given as TRBD1 or TRBD2 (5 bases each). The germline gives CDR1 SGHRS, CDR2 YFSETQ. Trimming removed 4 bases from V and 2 bases from J, with 10 bases in between. The CDR3 has 13 amino acids.

This clonotype came up a few times. This may arise from a read error, as a much more abundant clone is one base away. The chain has TRBV2 and TRBJ2-7; D gene unclear. The CDR3 length is 13 residues. Trimming took 5 bases from V and 7 from J, leaving 15 bases between them. From germline, CDR1 is SNHLY and CDR2 FYNNEI. The CDR3 sequence: CASSQGCGVEQYF. CDR3 DNA: TGTGCCAGCAGTCAAGGGTGTGGAGTGGAGCAGTACTTC.

This clonotype was recorded many times. The rearrangement uses TRBV7-8 and TRBJ2-7; D is possibly TRBD1 (5 bases). The germline gives CDR1 SGHVS, CDR2 FQNEAQ. The CDR3 totals 16 residues. V lost 2 bases, J lost 3 bases, and 17 bases lay in between. The CDR3 DNA is TGTGCCAGCAGCTTACTGCAGGGTCCACCCTTCTACGAGCAGTACTTC. Translation gives CASSLLQGPPFYEQYF.

This clonotype was detected ten times or more. J is TRBJ1-1 and V is TRBV19, with 8 bases aligning to TRBD1. Germline assignment: CDR1 LNHDA and CDR2 SQIVND (reference sequence). CDR3 length equals 14 residues. Germline trimming cut 7 bases from V and 7 bases from J; bases unmatched to any gene: 11. DNA for the CDR3: TGTGCCAGTACAGGGGGACAGGTCAGCGATGAAGCTTTCTTT. Its protein product is CASTGGQVSDEAFF.

This clonotype was counted at least ten times. V and J are TRBV6-1 and TRBJ2-7; D possibly corresponds to TRBD2 (5 bases). V was pared by 5 bases and J by 2 bases, with 10 bases between. CDR3 length equals 13 residues. CDR1 is MNHNS and CDR2 is SASEGT in the germline V gene. For the CDR3, the DNA is TGTGCCAGCAGTCCCCGGGATGCCTACGAGCAGTACTTC. Translation gives CASSPRDAYEQYF.

In this sample, this clonotype turned up many times. The chain is built from TRBV10-3 and TRBJ1-1; D is possibly TRBD1 (5 bases). V lost 7 bases, J lost 1 base, and 10 bases lay in between. This CDR3 is built from 13 residues. The germline CDR1 and CDR2 sequences are ENHRY and SYGVKD. The CDR3 nucleotides read TGTGCCATCATGGGGGAGGAGAACACTGAAGCTTTCTTT. Translated, it gives CAIMGEENTEAFF.

In this sample, this clonotype turned up many times. V gene TRBV10-3 combines with J gene TRBJ1-1; D unclear. CDR3 length: 14 residues. Trimming removed 1 base at V and 1 base at J, with 7 bases between. CDR1 is ENHRY and CDR2 is SYGVKD in the germline V gene. The CDR3 nucleotides are TGTGCCATCAGTGAGTTAGGCGGGAACACTGAAGCTTTCTTT. This gives the protein CAISELGGNTEAFF.

At least ten counts were recorded for this clonotype. CDR3 DNA sequence: TGTGCCAGCAGTTACTGGACAGGGGACCATTCACCCCTCCACTTT. It translates to CASSYWTGDHSPLHF. This chain connects TRBV6-5 to TRBJ1-6; 9 bases line up with TRBD1. CDR1 and CDR2 (germline): MNHEY, SVGAGI. V was pared by 1 base and J by 8 bases, with 3 bases of the junction left unmatched. The CDR3 length is 15 residues.

The chain couples TRBV6-1 to TRBJ2-5; D is unresolved. The V gene's germline CDR1 is MNHNS and CDR2 SASEGT. The CDR3 spans 15 residues. V shed 1 base and J shed 5 bases, with 14 bases lying between them. In nucleotides, the CDR3 is TGTGCCAGCAGTGAAGTATACACGGGTTTTGAGACCCAGTACTTC. It codes for CASSEVYTGFETQYF.

This clonotype was found many times. The chain is built from TRBV18 and TRBJ1-6; 11 bases fit TRBD1. V shed 3 bases and J 8 bases; nucleotides not matched to a gene: 9. Germline V gene data show CDR1 as KGHSH and CDR2 as LQKENI. This CDR3 spans 17 amino acids. In nucleotides, the CDR3 is TGTGCCAGCTCACCCCTACGGGGGGGACAGGGGGATTCACCCCTCCACTTT. Translated, it gives CASSPLRGGQGDSPLHF. The full variable domain, completed using reference TRBV18 and TRBJ1-6, is NAGVMQNPRHLVRRRGQEARLRCSPMKGHSHVYWYRQLPEEGLKFMVYLQKENIIDESGMPKERFSAEFPKEGPSILRIQQVVRGDSAAYFCASSPLRGGQGDSPLHFGNGTRLTVT.

The chain links TRBV6-1 to TRBJ2-5; 8 bases are shared with TRBD2. The V gene's germline CDR1 is MNHNS and CDR2 SASEGT. The CDR3 covers 13 residues. J gave up 5 bases and V 8 bases, and 7 bases lay outside the gene matches. The chain's CDR3 is CASGRAGAETQYF. The CDR3 nucleotides read TGTGCCAGCGGTAGAGCGGGAGCGGAGACCCAGTACTTC.